This T cell receptor beta chain was captured in a study of cytomegalovirus exposure and HLA in healthy donors (dated by TCRdb to 2016 to 2017). Notes on the research overall: In an earlier analysis of under 600 of the donors, 276 Gb of sequence data and 90 million to 130 million unique TCR beta sequences from 180 million or so T cells were reported. Besides the first cohort of roughly 700 subjects, a separate validation cohort made up of 120 different subjects was used. The study aimed to test whether signatures of past pathogen exposure could be identified by cataloging public T cell receptors. Using immunosequencing, the study profiled T cell repertoires from some 670 subjects and related those repertoires to cytomegalovirus serostatus. In an earlier analysis of 587 of the donors, high-throughput TCR beta sequencing was used to judge whether each TCR beta V gene segment behaved as functional or pseudogenic. Among the roughly 370 genotyped donors, roughly 80% belonged to the genetic ancestry cluster associated with self-reported Caucasian donors. The study combined high-throughput TCR immunosequencing, statistical association of individual TCRs with disease status, and machine learning to predict cytomegalovirus infection status. The number of typed donors differed by locus: about 620-640 for A, B, C, DRB1 and DQB1; 522 for DQA1; some 610 for DPA1; and 400 to 480 for DPB1. Every repertoire in the discovery cohort had been generated on one and the same sequencing platform. A later analysis re-examined previously published TCR beta repertoires from roughly 650 donors and added high-resolution HLA genotyping to investigate patterns of TCR occurrence. Donor age, sex, ethnicity and CMV serostatus were collected together with the repertoire data. On average, roughly 250,000 unique TCR beta nucleotide sequences were sequenced per donor among several hundred genotyped donors of the cohort, with approximately 18% of those sequences being non-productive. Both class I and class II loci were covered by HLA typing, at four-digit resolution. An early release that covered roughly 600 HLA-typed donors contained approximately 300 gigabases of sequencing data and tens of millions of unique TCR sequences. In a later genetic analysis, genome-wide SNP genotypes for about three fifths of the roughly 670 donors were used, and that subset was treated as a discovery cohort. Rather than drawing on any new phenotypic data, the later analysis identified candidate immune exposures from TCR beta sequences and the way those sequences occurred across donors. About five DR-DQ haplotypes were handled as single units for association and clustering, since linkage in the cohort was strong.

The cohort comprised 710 or so healthy bone marrow donors. At the time of sampling, all cohort members were nominally healthy, though unrecorded immune exposures were likely present. The donor was CMV seropositive and belonged to the group of 250 to 300 seropositive cohort members. A peripheral blood sample was provided by each donor, and peripheral blood mononuclear cells were used for TCR beta sequencing. Genomic DNA extraction from the blood cell samples was performed with the Qiagen DNeasy Blood Extraction Kit. A remark on this clone: Its antigen is not yet known. There are no base qualities to consult, and no much larger clone falls within one base.

What the study reported, not specific to this receptor: Most TCR sequences were seen in very few donors, while some public TCRs were found in many individuals. In a later analysis, HLA-associated TCR beta chains were found to be more clonally expanded and to have lower generation probabilities than equally common non-associated chains. A further reported finding was that TCR beta sequences accurately predicted the HLA-A and HLA-B alleles for most subjects in the first cohort. In a later analysis, the rate of TCR association differed among HLA loci, with DRB1 alleles having the most associated TCRs and HLA-C alleles having the fewest. According to a later analysis, most CMV-associated TCR beta chains appeared to be HLA-restricted, and the HLA associations seemed to be driven largely by CMV exposure. The classifier was reported to diagnose cytomegalovirus status with high specificity and sensitivity in both the original and validation cohorts. For the cohort, immune exposure information was limited to CMV serostatus. Because the 87-base-pair reads could not distinguish some IMGT-functional V segments, including TRBV6-2 and TRBV6-3, those segments were excluded. A cluster of highly shared sequence variants was judged likely to represent a technical artifact of the sequencing pipeline. Specific HLA alleles were associated with 16,951 TCR beta sequences at a false discovery rate of 0.05 in a later analysis. Linkage disequilibrium might explain the correlated functional status among segregating V segments, but an unknown experimental factor could not be excluded. The cohort was sequenced for TCR beta chains only, and without alpha or paired-chain data the features that could be detected were limited. Because counts were too low, more than 15 rarely observed V segments, including chromosome 9 orphons, were excluded from the earlier analysis of 587 of the donors. The study listed around 160 TCR beta chains as associated with cytomegalovirus. It was suggested by the authors that the approach could potentially be generalized to other disease states and immunological phenotypes. HLA typing was unavailable for some donors at each locus, so association tests used only the typed subset. In an earlier analysis of more than 450 of the donors, most TCR beta V segments were observed in productive rearrangements about 87% or about 30% of the time, broadly matching IMGT annotations. Strong co-occurrence of HLA alleles, especially DR and DQ, made assigning TCR associations to individual alleles difficult. A later genetic analysis associated a missense DCLRE1C variant with V-gene and J-gene trimming of TCR beta chains, and an independent cohort replicated the association. In vitro tests confirmed that a few of the cytomegalovirus-associated TCR beta chains recognize cytomegalovirus antigens. Several of the top co-occurrence clusters appeared to be linked to parvovirus B19, influenza, CMV and Epstein-Barr virus, according to a later analysis. Presence/absence analyses assumed roughly uniform sequencing depth across donors, an assumption that may not hold. Compared with the roughly 700-donor mean, donors in an Asian-associated ancestry cluster had fewer N-insertions in productive TCRs, according to a later genetic analysis.

The germline V gene yields SGHRS for CDR1 and YFSETQ for CDR2. The CDR3 runs 17 residues from the cysteine to the phenylalanine. The read is trimmed to its CDR3 DNA, 51 bases read in frame from base 1. Trimming accounts for 0 bases at V and 2 bases at J, while the number of junction bases matched to no gene is 8. The library was made by the immunoSEQ multiplex PCR assay. The multiplex PCR relied on a mix of 60 forward primers for TCR Vbeta segments and 13 reverse primers for TCR Jbeta segments. The CDR3 region of rearranged TCR beta genes was amplified from genomic DNA with a multiplex PCR assay. The amplified TCR beta libraries were sequenced on the Illumina HiSeq System as 87-base-pair reads. Regarding the original processing steps: A later analysis counted approximately 76 million unique TCR beta chains across the 600 to 850 repertoires, and 9.5 million to 11 million of these chains were shared by at least two donors. To remove PCR and sequencing errors, raw reads were error-corrected and collapsed into unique sequences using a nearest-neighbor algorithm that merged closely related sequences. Alignment of CDR3 sequences to IMGT reference sequences was used to assign V, D and J gene segments. Each retained sequence needed at least a six-nucleotide match to both a V gene segment and a J gene segment. A rearrangement counted as productive if the CDR3 had no stop codons and remained in frame with V and J, and every other rearrangement counted as non-productive. Following IMGT convention, CDR3 was defined as the stretch from the second conserved V-encoded cysteine to the conserved J-encoded phenylalanine. Sequences without an unambiguous match to a single V gene segment were excluded from the earlier analysis of a few hundred of the donors. An earlier analysis of approximately 590 of the donors classified V segments as functional when productive rearrangements were above 56.7% and as segregating when the standard deviation between donors was above 5%. To diagnose cytomegalovirus status from the catalog of TCR beta chain sequences, a statistical classification framework was built. A later analysis assigned V and J genes by comparing TCR nucleotide sequences with IMGT/GENE-DB human TR gene sequences. In a later analysis, CDR3 sequences and most-parsimonious VDJ recombination scenarios were assigned using the TCRdist pipeline. In a later analysis, each TCR beta chain was defined by its CDR3 amino acid sequence together with its V-gene family, and reads without a unique V-gene family were excluded. A later analysis removed several hundred highly shared, low-generation-probability nucleotide sequences to deal with suspected cross-contamination and a sequencing artifact. In a later analysis, a clonal expansion index was calculated for each public chain from normalized within-repertoire ranks of inferred template counts. In a later analysis, generation probabilities were computed using a VDJ recombination model fitted to out-of-frame rearrangements, and the results were checked against IGoR. Hypergeometric tests were used in a later analysis to score TCR-TCR, TCR-HLA and TCR-CMV co-occurrence, with a repertoire-size bias correction applied to the TCR pairs. To estimate false discovery rates, a later analysis permuted the HLA or CMV assignments 20 times. In a later analysis, co-occurring TCRs were grouped using DBSCAN, with TCRdist sequence similarity added in when clustering inside HLA-allele-positive subsets. Repertoires with fewer than 30,000 or more than 120,000 public chains, plus five repertoires with anomalous nucleotide sharing, were excluded from co-occurrence clustering. The table was pulled from immuneACCESS by TCRdb, which kept in-frame rearrangements only. Such tables lose some clones; where checked, under half of the loss comes from unresolved V genes, and the rest has no known cause. V and J calls and clone size are those listed in that table; D and trimming were worked out from the DNA. This sample gives about 150,000 clones in total; roughly 85% of them show up just once. About 6.8% of the sample is in the top ten clones.

Sample: PBMCs. In this chain, TRBV5-1 is recombined with TRBJ2-7, with 10 junctional bases fitting TRBD1. The sequence derives from a man aged 35-49 years in good health and CMV-seropositive. This receptor has the CDR3 CASSLGTGTGVPYEQYF. The sequenced DNA is TGCGCCAGCAGCTTGGGCACCGGGACAGGGGTGCCCTACGAGCAGTACTTC. When the CDR3 is completed using the reference TRBV5-1 and TRBJ2-7 genes on either side, the full variable domain is KAGVTQTPRYLIKTRGQQVTLSCSPISGHRSVSWYQQTPGQGLQFLFEYFSETQRNKGNFPGRFSGRQFSNSRSEMNVSTLELGDSALYLCASSLGTGTGVPYEQYFGPGTRLTVT.